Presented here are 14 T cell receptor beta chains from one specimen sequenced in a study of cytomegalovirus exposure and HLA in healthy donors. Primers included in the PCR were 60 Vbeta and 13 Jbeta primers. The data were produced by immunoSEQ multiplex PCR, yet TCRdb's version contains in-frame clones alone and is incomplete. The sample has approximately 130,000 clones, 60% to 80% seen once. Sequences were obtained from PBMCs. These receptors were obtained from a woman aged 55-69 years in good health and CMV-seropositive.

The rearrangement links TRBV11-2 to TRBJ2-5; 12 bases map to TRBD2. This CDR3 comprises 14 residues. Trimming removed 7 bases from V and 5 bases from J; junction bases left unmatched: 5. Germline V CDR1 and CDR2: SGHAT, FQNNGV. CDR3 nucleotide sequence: TGTGCCAGCACCGCCGGGACTAGCGGGGAGACCCAGTACTTC. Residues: CASTAGTSGETQYF.

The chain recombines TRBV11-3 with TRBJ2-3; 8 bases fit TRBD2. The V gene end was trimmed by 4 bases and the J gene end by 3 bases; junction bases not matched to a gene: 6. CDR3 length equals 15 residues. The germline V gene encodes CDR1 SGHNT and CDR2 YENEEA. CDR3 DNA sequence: TGTGCCAGCAGCTCGAACGGGGGGGCGACAGATACGCAGTATTTT. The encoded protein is CASSSNGGATDTQYF. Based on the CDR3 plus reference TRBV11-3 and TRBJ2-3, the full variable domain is EAGVVQSPRYKIIEKKQPVAFWCNPISGHNTLYWYLQNLGQGPELLIRYENEEAVDDSQLPKDRFSAERLKGVDSTLKIQPAELGDSAVYLCASSSNGGATDTQYFGPGTRLTVL.

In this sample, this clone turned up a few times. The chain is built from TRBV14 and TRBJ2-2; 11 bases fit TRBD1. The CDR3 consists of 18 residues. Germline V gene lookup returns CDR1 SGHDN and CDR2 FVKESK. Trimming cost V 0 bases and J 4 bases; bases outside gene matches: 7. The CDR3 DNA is TGTGCCAGCAGCCAAGATCAGGGACAGGGGGGATCCACCGGGGAGCTGTTTTTT. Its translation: CASSQDQGQGGSTGELFF.

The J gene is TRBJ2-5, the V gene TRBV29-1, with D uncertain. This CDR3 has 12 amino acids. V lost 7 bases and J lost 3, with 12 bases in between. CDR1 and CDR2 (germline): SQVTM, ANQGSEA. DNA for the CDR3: TGCAGCGCCCGGAGTAGGAAAGAGACCCAGTACTTC. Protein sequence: CSARSRKETQYF. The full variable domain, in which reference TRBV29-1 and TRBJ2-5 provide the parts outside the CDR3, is SAVISQKPSRDICQRGTSLTIQCQVDSQVTMMFWYRQQPGQSLTLIATANQGSEATYESGFVIDKFPISRPNLTFSTLTVSNMSPEDSSIYLCSARSRKETQYFGPGTRLLVL.

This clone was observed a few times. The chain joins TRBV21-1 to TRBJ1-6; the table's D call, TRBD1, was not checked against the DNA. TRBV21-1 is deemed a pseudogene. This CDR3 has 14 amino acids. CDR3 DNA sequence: TGTGCCAGCACCCCCACAGATGGCAGCTCACCCCTCCACTTT. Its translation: CASTPTDGSSPLHF.

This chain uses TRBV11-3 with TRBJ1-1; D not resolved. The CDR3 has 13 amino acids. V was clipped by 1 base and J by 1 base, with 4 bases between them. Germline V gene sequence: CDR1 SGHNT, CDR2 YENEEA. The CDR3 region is CASSLVKNTEAFF. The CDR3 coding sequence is TGTGCCAGCAGCTTAGTTAAGAACACTGAAGCTTTCTTT.

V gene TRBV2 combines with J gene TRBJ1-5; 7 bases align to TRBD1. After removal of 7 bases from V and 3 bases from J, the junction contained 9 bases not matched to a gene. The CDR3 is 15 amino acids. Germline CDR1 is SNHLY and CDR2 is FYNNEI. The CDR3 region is CASTPQGRVNQPQHF. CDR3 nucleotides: TGTGCCAGCACCCCACAGGGGAGAGTCAATCAGCCCCAGCATTTT. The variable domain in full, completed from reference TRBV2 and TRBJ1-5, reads EPEVTQTPSHQVTQMGQEVILRCVPISNHLYFYWYRQILGQKVEFLVSFYNNEISEKSEIFDDQFSVERPDGSNFTLKIRSTKLEDSAMYFCASTPQGRVNQPQHFGDGTRLSIL.

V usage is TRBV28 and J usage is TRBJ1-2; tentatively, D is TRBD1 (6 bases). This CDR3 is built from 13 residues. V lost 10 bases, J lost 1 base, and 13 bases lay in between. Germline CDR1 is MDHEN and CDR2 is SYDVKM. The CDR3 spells CAIWDTRNYGYTF. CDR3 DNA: TGTGCCATCTGGGACACCCGTAACTATGGCTACACCTTC.

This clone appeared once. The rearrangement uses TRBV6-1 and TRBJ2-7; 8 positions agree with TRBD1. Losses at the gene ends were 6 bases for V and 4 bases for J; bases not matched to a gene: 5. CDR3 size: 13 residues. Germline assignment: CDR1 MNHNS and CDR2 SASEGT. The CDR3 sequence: CASRRTGMYEQYF. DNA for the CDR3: TGTGCCAGCAGAAGGACAGGGATGTACGAGCAGTACTTC.

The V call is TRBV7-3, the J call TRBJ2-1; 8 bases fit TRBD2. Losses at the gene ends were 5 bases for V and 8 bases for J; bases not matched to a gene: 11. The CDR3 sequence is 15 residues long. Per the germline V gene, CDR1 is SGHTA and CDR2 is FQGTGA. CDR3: CASSEGLVPSYEQFF. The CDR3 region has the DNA TGTGCCAGCAGCGAGGGACTAGTACCTAGCTATGAGCAGTTCTTC.

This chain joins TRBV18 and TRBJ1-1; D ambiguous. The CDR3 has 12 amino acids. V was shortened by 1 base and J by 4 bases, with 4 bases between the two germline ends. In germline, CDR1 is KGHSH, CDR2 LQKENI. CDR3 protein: CASSPRATEAFF. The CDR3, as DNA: TGTGCCAGCTCACCACGGGCCACTGAAGCTTTCTTT.

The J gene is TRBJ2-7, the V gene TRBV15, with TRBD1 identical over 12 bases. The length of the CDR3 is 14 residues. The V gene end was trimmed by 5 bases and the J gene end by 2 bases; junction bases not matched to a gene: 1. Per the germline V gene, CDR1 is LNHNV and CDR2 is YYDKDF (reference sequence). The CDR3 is CATSGDRGPYEQYF. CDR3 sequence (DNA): TGTGCCACCAGCGGGGACAGGGGGCCCTACGAGCAGTACTTC.

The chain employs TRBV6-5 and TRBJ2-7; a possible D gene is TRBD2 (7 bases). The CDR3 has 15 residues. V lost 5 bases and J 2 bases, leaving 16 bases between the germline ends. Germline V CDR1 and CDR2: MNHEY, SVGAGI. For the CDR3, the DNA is TGTGCCAGCAGTAGGGAGGGGGGAGGGCCCTACGAGCAGTACTTC. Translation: CASSREGGGPYEQYF.

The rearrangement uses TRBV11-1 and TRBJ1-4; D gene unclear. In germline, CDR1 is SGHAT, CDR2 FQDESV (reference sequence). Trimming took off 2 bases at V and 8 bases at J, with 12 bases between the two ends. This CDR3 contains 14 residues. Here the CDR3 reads CASSLRLGGEKLFF. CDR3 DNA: TGTGCCAGCAGCTTAAGGCTCGGAGGGGAAAAACTGTTTTTT.